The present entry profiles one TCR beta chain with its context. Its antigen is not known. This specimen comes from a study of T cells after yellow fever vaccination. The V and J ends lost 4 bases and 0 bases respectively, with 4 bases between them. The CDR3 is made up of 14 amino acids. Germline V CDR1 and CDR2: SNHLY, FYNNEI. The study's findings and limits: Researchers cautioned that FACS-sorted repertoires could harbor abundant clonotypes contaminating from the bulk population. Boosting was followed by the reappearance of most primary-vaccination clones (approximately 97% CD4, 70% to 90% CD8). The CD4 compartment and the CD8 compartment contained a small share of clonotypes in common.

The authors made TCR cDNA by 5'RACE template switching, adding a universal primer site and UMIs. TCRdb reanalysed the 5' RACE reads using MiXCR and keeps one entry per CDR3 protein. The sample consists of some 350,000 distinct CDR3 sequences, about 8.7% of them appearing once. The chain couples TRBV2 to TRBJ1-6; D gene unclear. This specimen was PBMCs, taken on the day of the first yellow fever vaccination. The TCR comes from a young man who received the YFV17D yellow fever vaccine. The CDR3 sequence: CASSAGSYNSPLHF. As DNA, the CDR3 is TGTGCCAGCAGTGCGGGCTCCTATAATTCACCCCTCCACTTT.